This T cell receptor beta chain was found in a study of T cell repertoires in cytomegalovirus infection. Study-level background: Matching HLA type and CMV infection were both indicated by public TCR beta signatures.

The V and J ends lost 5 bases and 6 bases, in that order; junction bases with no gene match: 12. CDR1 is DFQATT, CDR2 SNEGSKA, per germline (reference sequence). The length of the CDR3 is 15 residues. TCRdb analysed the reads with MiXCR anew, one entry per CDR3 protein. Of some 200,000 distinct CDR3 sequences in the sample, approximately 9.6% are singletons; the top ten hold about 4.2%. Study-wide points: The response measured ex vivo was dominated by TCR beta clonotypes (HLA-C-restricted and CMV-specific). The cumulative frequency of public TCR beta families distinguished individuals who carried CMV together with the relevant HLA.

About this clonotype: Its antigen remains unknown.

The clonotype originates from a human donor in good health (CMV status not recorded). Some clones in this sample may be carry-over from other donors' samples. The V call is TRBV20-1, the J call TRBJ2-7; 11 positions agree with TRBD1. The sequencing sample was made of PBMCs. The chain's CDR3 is CSALTPDRGQVEQYF. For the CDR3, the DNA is TGCAGTGCTCTAACTCCGGACAGGGGGCAGGTCGAGCAGTACTTC.